The 9 T cell receptor beta chains reported below all come from one sample, sequenced in a study of blood T cells in healthy people across ages. Then a second PCR, running roughly 7 to 11 cycles, was carried out with a sample-barcoded 5' primer and a J-beta primer mix. Each CDR3 protein gets one entry after TCRdb re-called the 5' RACE reads with MiXCR. Among 1,500,000 or so distinct CDR3 sequences listed, 59% were seen once. The sample taken for sequencing was blood. All receptors come from a man younger than 35 in good health.

The rearrangement uses TRBV6-2 or TRBV6-3 and TRBJ2-1; 12 nucleotides match TRBD2. Trimming cost V 10 bases and J 10 bases; bases outside gene matches: 14. This CDR3 is built from 15 residues. Germline values: CDR1 MNHEY, CDR2 SVGEGT. CDR3: CAISRSTSGGYEQFF. DNA of the CDR3: TGTGCCATCTCGCGGTCGACTAGCGGGGGTTACGAGCAGTTCTTC.

V gene TRBV20-1 combines with J gene TRBJ1-2; D not certain. Looked up from germline, CDR1 is DFQATT and CDR2 is SNEGSKA (reference sequence). Trimming pared 6 bases from V and 0 bases from J, leaving 14 bases between. The CDR3 totals 14 residues. CDR3 protein: CSAYDTLANYGYTF. The CDR3 DNA reads TGCAGTGCCTACGACACCCTAGCTAACTATGGCTACACCTTC.

The V call is TRBV6-5, the J call TRBJ2-1; 10 bases are shared with TRBD2. The germline V gene encodes CDR1 MNHEY and CDR2 SVGAGI. The CDR3 contains 19 residues. J gave up 3 bases and V 5 bases, and 16 bases lay outside the gene matches. The CDR3 DNA reads TGTGCCAGCAGTCACCCGGTGCGGGCTACTAGCGGGGACTACAATGAGCAGTTCTTC. It specifies CASSHPVRATSGDYNEQFF.

This clonotype has at least ten counts. The genes are TRBV27 and TRBJ2-1; D is ambiguous. The length of the CDR3 is 11 residues. The V end was cut by 5 bases, the J end by 7 bases, with 6 bases between. CDR1 and CDR2 from the germline V gene are MNHEY and SMNVEV (reference sequence). CDR3 bases: TGTGCCAGCAGTATAGCAAATGAGCAGTTCTTC. Translation: CASSIANEQFF.

This clonotype has a handful of counts. The CDR3 region is CATSGGTGTLNYGYTF. In DNA form, the CDR3 reads TGTGCCACCAGTGGGGGAACCGGGACACTAAACTATGGCTACACCTTC. V is TRBV24-1 and J is TRBJ1-2; maybe TRBD1 (6 bases). Germline values: CDR1 KGHDR, CDR2 SFDVKD. V was trimmed by 5 bases and J by 2 bases, leaving 17 bases between them. The CDR3 has 16 amino acids.

In its sample, this clonotype was seen once. This chain uses TRBV5-1 with TRBJ2-7; weak D call: TRBD1 (6 bases). The CDR3 has 14 amino acids. V dropped 4 bases and J dropped 5 bases, with 16 bases sitting between them. Per the germline V gene, CDR1 is SGHRS and CDR2 is YFSETQ. CDR3 protein: CASSRRTALNEQYF. The CDR3, as DNA: TGCGCCAGCAGCAGGAGGACAGCTCTCAACGAGCAGTACTTC.

The gene calls are TRBV28 and TRBJ1-2; no clear D gene. V was trimmed by 6 bases and J by 0 bases, leaving 8 bases between them. This CDR3 is 13 amino acids long. CDR1 and CDR2 from the germline V gene are MDHEN and SYDVKM. The CDR3 DNA reads as TGTGCCAGCAGGTCTTCAGCTAACTATGGCTACACCTTC. Translating gives CASRSSANYGYTF.

The chain is built from TRBV9 and TRBJ2-3, with D possibly being TRBD2 (6 bases). Deletions cut 4 bases from V and 2 bases from J, with 26 bases between. Looked up from germline, CDR1 is SGDLS and CDR2 is YYNGEE. The CDR3 contains 19 residues. CDR3 nucleotides: TGTGCCAGCAGCTCTCTACCCGGAGGGCAGGGAGATATCACAGATACGCAGTATTTT. It codes for CASSSLPGGQGDITDTQYF.

This clonotype was seen more than once but under ten times. The chain recombines TRBV29-1 with TRBJ2-4, with D perhaps matching TRBD2 (6 bases). Matching the DNA end better, TRBJ2-7 makes the J call doubtful. The CDR3 totals 13 residues. Germline values: CDR1 SQVTM, CDR2 ANQGSEA. CDR3 protein: CSVRGLVTYEQYF. The CDR3 DNA is TGCAGCGTAAGGGGACTCGTGACCTACGAGCAGTACTTC.